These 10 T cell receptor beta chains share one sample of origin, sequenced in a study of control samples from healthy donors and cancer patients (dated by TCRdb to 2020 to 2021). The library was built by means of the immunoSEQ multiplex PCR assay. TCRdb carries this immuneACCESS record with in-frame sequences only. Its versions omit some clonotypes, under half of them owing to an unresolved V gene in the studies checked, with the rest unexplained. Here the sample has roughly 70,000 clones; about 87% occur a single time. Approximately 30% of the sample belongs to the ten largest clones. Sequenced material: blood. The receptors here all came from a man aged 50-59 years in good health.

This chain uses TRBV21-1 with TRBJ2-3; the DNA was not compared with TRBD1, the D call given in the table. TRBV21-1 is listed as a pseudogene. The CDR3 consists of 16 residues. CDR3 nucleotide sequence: TGTGCCAGCAGCCCCCCACCCGACAGGAGCACAGATACGCAGTATTTT. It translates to CASSPPPDRSTDTQYF.

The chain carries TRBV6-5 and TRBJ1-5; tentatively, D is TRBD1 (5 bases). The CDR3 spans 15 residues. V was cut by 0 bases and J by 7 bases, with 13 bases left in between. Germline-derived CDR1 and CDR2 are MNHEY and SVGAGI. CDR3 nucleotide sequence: TGTGCCAGCAGTTACTCATGGGGGGAAAGCCAGCCCCAGCATTTT. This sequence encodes CASSYSWGESQPQHF.

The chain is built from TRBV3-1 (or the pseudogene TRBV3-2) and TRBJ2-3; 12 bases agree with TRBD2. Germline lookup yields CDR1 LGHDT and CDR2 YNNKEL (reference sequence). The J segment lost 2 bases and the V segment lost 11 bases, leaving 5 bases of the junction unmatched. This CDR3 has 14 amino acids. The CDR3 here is CAVTSGGPTDTQYF. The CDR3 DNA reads TGTGCCGTCACTAGCGGGGGGCCCACAGATACGCAGTATTTT.

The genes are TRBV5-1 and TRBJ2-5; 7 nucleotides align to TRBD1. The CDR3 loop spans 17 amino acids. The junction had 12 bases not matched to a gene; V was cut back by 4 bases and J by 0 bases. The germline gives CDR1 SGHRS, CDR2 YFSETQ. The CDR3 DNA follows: TGCGCCAGCAGCATCCACGACAGGGAACCGTACCAAGAGACCCAGTACTTC. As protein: CASSIHDREPYQETQYF.

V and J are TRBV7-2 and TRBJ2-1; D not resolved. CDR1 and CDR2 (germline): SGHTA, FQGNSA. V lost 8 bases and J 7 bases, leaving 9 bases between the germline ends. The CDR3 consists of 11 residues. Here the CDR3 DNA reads TGTGCCAGCGCTTCCGTAAATGAGCAGTTCTTC. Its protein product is CASASVNEQFF.

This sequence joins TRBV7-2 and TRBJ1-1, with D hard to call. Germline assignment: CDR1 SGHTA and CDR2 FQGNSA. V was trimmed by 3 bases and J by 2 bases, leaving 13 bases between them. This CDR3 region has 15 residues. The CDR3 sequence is CASSFGFGVNTEAFF. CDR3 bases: TGTGCCAGCAGCTTCGGGTTCGGGGTTAACACTGAAGCTTTCTTT.

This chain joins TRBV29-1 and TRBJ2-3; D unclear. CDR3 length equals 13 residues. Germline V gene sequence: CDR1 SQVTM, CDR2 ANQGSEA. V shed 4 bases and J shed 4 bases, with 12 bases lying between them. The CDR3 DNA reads TGCAGCGTTGGGTCCCACGACCCAGATACGCAGTATTTT. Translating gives CSVGSHDPDTQYF.

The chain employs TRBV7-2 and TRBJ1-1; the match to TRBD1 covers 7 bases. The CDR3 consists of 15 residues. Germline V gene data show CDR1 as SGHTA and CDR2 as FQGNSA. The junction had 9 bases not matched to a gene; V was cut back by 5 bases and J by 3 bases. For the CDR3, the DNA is TGTGCCAGCAGCCCACGACAGGGAATGGACACTGAAGCTTTCTTT. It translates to CASSPRQGMDTEAFF.

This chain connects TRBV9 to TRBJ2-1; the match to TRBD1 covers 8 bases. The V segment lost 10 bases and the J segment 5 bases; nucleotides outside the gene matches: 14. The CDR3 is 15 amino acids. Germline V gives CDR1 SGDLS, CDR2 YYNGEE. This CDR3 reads CASVGRGQADNEQFF. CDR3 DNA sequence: TGTGCCTCCGTTGGTCGGGGACAGGCGGACAATGAGCAGTTCTTC.

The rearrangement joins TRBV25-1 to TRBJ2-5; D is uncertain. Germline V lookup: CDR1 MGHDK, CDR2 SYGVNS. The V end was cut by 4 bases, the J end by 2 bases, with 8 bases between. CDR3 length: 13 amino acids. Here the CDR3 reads CASSGPGQETQYF. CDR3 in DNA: TGTGCCAGCAGTGGCCCGGGTCAAGAGACCCAGTACTTC.